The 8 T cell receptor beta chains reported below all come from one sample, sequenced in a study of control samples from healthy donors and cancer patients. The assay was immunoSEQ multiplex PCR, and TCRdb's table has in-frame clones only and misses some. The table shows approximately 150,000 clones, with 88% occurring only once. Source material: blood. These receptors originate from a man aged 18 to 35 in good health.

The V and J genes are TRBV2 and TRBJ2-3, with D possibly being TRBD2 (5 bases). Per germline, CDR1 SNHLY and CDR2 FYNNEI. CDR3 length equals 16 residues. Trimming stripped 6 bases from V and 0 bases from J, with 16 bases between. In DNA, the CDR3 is TGTGCCAGCAGGGCCCTTGGAGCGGACAGCACAGATACGCAGTATTTT. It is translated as CASRALGADSTDTQYF.

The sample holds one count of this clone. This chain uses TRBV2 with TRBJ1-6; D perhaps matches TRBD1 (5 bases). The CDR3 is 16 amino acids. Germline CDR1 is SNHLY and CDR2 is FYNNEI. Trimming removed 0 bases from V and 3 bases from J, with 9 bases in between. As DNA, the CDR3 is TGTGCCAGCAGTGAAGCCGTGGGGGACTATAATTCACCCCTCCACTTT. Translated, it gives CASSEAVGDYNSPLHF.

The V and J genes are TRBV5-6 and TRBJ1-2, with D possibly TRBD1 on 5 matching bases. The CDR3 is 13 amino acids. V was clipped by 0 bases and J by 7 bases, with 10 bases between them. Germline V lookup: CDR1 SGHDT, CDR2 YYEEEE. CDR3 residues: CASSLAGYVGYTF. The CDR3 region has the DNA TGTGCCAGCAGCTTGGCAGGGTACGTTGGCTACACCTTC.

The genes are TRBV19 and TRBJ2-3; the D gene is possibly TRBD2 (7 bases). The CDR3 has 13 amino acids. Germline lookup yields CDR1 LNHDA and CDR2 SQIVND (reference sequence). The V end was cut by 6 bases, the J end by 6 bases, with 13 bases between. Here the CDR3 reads CASSLQGGDTQYF. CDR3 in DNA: TGTGCCAGTAGCCTACAGGGAGGGGATACGCAGTATTTT.

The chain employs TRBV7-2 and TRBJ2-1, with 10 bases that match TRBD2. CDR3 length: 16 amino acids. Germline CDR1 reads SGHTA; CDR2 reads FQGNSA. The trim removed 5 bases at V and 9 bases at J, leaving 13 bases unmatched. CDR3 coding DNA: TGTGCCAGCAGCCCCCAGCCCCCTAGCGGGGGATTTGAGCAGTTCTTC. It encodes CASSPQPPSGGFEQFF.

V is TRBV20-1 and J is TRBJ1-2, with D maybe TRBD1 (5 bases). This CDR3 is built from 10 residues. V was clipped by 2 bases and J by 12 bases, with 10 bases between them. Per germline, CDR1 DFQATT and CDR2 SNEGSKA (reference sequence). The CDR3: CSARRRDHTF. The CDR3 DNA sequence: TGCAGTGCTAGACGCAGGGACCACACCTTC.

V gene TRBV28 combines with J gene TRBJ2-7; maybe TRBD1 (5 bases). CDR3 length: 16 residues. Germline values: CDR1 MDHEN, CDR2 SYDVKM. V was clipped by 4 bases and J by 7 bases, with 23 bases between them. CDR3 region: CASSSSYRLRVREQYF. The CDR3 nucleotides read TGTGCCAGCAGTTCCTCTTATCGCCTCAGGGTCAGAGAGCAGTACTTC.

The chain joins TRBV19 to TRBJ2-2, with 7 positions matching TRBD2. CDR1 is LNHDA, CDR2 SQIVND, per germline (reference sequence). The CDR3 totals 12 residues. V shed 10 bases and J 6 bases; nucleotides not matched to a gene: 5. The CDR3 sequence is CATGGVSGELFF. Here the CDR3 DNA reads TGTGCCACGGGGGGTGTTTCCGGGGAGCTGTTTTTT.